Following are 32 T cell receptor beta chains from one sample sequenced in a study of T-cell reconstitution after alpha-beta-depleted transplantation in children. Preparation of the TCRbeta library used unique molecular identifiers. TCRdb fed the PCR reads into MiXCR, producing one record per CDR3 protein. The table has approximately 120,000 distinct CDR3 sequences, around a tenth seen once. This sample comprised PBMCs, mostly from graft donor cells, obtained 180 days after TCRalphabeta/CD19-depleted stem cell transplant. The receptors shown here come from a girl less than two years old who had a stem cell transplant for combined immunodeficiency, so the T cells may come from the graft donor.

The chain links TRBV20-1 to TRBJ2-1; D call uncertain. The germline V and J ends were trimmed by 0 bases and 0 bases, with 12 bases remaining between them. This CDR3 is 16 amino acids long. CDR1 and CDR2 (germline): DFQATT, SNEGSKA (reference sequence). This chain's CDR3 is CSARDRLSSSYNEQFF. For the CDR3, the DNA is TGCAGTGCTAGAGATAGACTCTCGAGCTCCTACAATGAGCAGTTCTTC.

V and J are TRBV7-2 and TRBJ1-1; no clear D. Germline V gene sequence: CDR1 SGHTA, CDR2 FQGNSA. The V end was cut by 4 bases, the J end by 1 base, with 10 bases between. This CDR3 region has 14 residues. This CDR3 is CASSSGYWNTEAFF. The CDR3, as DNA: TGTGCCAGCAGCTCGGGATACTGGAACACTGAAGCTTTCTTT.

In this sample, this clonotype turned up a few times. This chain connects TRBV5-1 to TRBJ1-1; 7 bases match TRBD1. The germline CDR1 and CDR2 sequences are SGHRS and YFSETQ. J was trimmed by 5 bases and V by 0 bases; bases with no gene match: 10. The CDR3 has 16 residues. The CDR3 sequence: CASSLGVGQKGTEAFF. In DNA, the CDR3 is TGCGCCAGCAGCTTGGGAGTGGGACAGAAGGGAACTGAAGCTTTCTTT.

The V gene is TRBV20-1, the J gene TRBJ2-1; 15 bases are a match to TRBD2. V trimming: 3 bases; J trimming: 7 bases; junction bases outside the gene matches: 1. Germline V gives CDR1 DFQATT, CDR2 SNEGSKA (reference sequence). The CDR3 is 14 amino acids. The CDR3, as DNA: TGCAGTGCTAGCGGGACTAGCGGGGGGAATGAGCAGTTCTTC. It encodes CSASGTSGGNEQFF.

The chain carries TRBV5-4 and TRBJ2-3, with 11 bases matching TRBD2. Germline CDR1 is SGHNT and CDR2 is YYREEE (reference sequence). The CDR3 has 18 residues. Trimming cost V 2 bases and J 1 base; bases outside gene matches: 9. The CDR3: CASSFTSGGAVGTDTQYF. CDR3 nucleotides: TGTGCCAGCAGCTTCACTAGCGGGGGCGCCGTAGGCACAGATACGCAGTATTTT.

A few counts support this clonotype. V gene TRBV7-2 combines with J gene TRBJ1-5, with D possibly TRBD1 on 6 matching bases. V gave up 5 bases and J gave up 3 bases, with 17 bases separating them. CDR1 and CDR2 from the germline V gene are SGHTA and FQGNSA. The CDR3 is 16 amino acids. The CDR3, as DNA: TGTGCCAGCAGCCGAAATCCAGGGGAGGCCAATCAGCCCCAGCATTTT. It translates to CASSRNPGEANQPQHF.

This clonotype showed up many times. This chain's CDR3 is CASSYSMGYEQYF. CDR3 coding DNA: TGTGCCAGCAGTTACTCGATGGGCTACGAGCAGTACTTC. The J gene is TRBJ2-7, the V gene TRBV6-5; unclear D gene. The CDR3 runs to 13 residues. The ends were cut back, 0 bases at V and 3 bases at J, with 6 bases in the middle. The germline V gene has CDR1 MNHEY and CDR2 SVGAGI.

This clonotype was detected a few times. The V gene is TRBV10-3, the J gene TRBJ2-5; tentative D call: TRBD2 (5 bases). The CDR3 is made up of 14 amino acids. V was cut by 9 bases and J by 1 base, with 15 bases left in between. Germline CDR1 is ENHRY and CDR2 is SYGVKD. The CDR3 here is CAIRRESGQETQYF. The CDR3 region has the DNA TGTGCCATACGAAGGGAGTCGGGCCAAGAGACCCAGTACTTC.

This clonotype came up a few times. The chain is built from TRBV6-5 and TRBJ1-1; a weak D match, TRBD1 (5 bases). The CDR3 contains 16 residues. Per germline, CDR1 MNHEY and CDR2 SVGAGI. V was shortened by 6 bases and J by 0 bases, with 17 bases between the two germline ends. In DNA, the CDR3 is TGTGCCAGCAGCCTTGGGCAGGGCGTTATGAACACTGAAGCTTTCTTT. It codes for CASSLGQGVMNTEAFF.

This chain connects TRBV11-2 to TRBJ1-5, with TRBD1 as a possible D gene (6 bases). Germline-derived CDR1 and CDR2 are SGHAT and FQNNGV. The CDR3 loop spans 16 amino acids. Trimming took off 1 base at V and 6 bases at J, with 16 bases between the two ends. The CDR3 is CASSLGRGVIRQPQHF. In DNA, the CDR3 is TGTGCCAGCAGCTTAGGAAGGGGGGTTATTCGTCAGCCCCAGCATTTT.

The CDR3 nucleotides read TGTGCCAGCAGTTTACCCGCGGGAGGGAGTAACGAGCAGTACTTC. This translates into CASSLPAGGSNEQYF. The J gene is TRBJ2-7, the V gene TRBV12-3 or TRBV12-4; TRBD2 aligns across 9 bases. Trimming cost V 2 bases and J 5 bases; bases outside gene matches: 7. The CDR3 has 15 amino acids.

This clonotype was seen many times. The CDR3 loop reads CAWTQGGEAFF. DNA of the CDR3: TGTGCCTGGACACAGGGAGGTGAAGCTTTCTTT. The V and J genes are TRBV30 and TRBJ1-1; D is perhaps TRBD1 (6 bases). Germline values: CDR1 GTSNPN, CDR2 SVGIG (reference sequence). This CDR3 contains 11 residues. Trimming cost V 4 bases and J 7 bases, with 10 bases left between them.

The V gene is TRBV7-2, the J gene TRBJ2-1, with D uncertain. This CDR3 is built from 13 residues. Germline V CDR1 and CDR2: SGHTA, FQGNSA. Trimming took 1 base from V and 6 from J, leaving 7 bases between them. CDR3 loop: CASSLGMANEQFF. The CDR3 DNA reads as TGTGCCAGCAGCTTAGGAATGGCCAATGAGCAGTTCTTC.

This clonotype was seen a few times. The rearrangement joins TRBV19 to TRBJ2-2, with D hard to call. V lost 10 bases and J 6 bases, leaving 12 bases between the germline ends. Per germline, CDR1 LNHDA and CDR2 SQIVND (reference sequence). The CDR3 is 12 residues long. Here the CDR3 reads CATLYKAGELFF. The CDR3 nucleotides are TGTGCCACCCTATATAAGGCCGGGGAGCTGTTTTTT.

This clonotype was detected ten times or more. The J gene is TRBJ2-3, the V gene TRBV5-6; no clear D. Deletions cut 2 bases from V and 2 bases from J, with 6 bases between. The germline gives CDR1 SGHDT, CDR2 YYEEEE. The CDR3 sequence is 13 residues long. CDR3 nucleotides: TGTGCCAGCAGCTTAGCCCCCACAGATACGCAGTATTTT. Its translation is CASSLAPTDTQYF.

This rearrangement joins TRBV6-4 to TRBJ2-3, with a tentative D call TRBD2 (6 bases). CDR1 and CDR2 from the germline V gene are MRHNA and SNTAGT. Trimming removed 2 bases from V and 4 bases from J, with 10 bases in between. CDR3 length equals 14 residues. The CDR3 DNA is TGTGCCAGCAGTGACCGGGGGATTCCAGATACGCAGTATTTT. This translates into CASSDRGIPDTQYF.

The gene calls are TRBV13 and TRBJ1-6; D not certain. V was clipped by 5 bases and J by 10 bases, with 21 bases between them. Germline V gives CDR1 PRHDT, CDR2 FYEKMQ (reference sequence). The CDR3 extends over 16 amino acids. The CDR3 DNA follows: TGTGCCAGCAGCGCTTCCGAGCTAAGGTCGGTGTCACCCCTCCACTTT. Its translation is CASSASELRSVSPLHF.

In DNA form, the CDR3 reads TGCAGTGCTAGACTACAAGGGCCGGAGACCCAGTACTTC. It translates to CSARLQGPETQYF. V and J are TRBV20-1 and TRBJ2-5, with D hard to call. The CDR3 totals 13 residues. Per the germline V gene, CDR1 is DFQATT and CDR2 is SNEGSKA (reference sequence). Trimming stripped 2 bases from V and 5 bases from J, with 12 bases between.

This clonotype has just a few counts. This rearrangement joins TRBV27 to TRBJ2-7; weak D call: TRBD2 (6 bases). Trimming shortened V by 5 bases and J by 0 bases, and 14 bases separated the two germline ends. The germline V gene has CDR1 MNHEY and CDR2 SMNVEV (reference sequence). The CDR3 is 15 amino acids. This CDR3 is CASSLYGGSSYEQYF. The CDR3 DNA follows: TGTGCCAGCAGTCTTTACGGGGGTAGCTCCTACGAGCAGTACTTC.

This clonotype has just a few counts. The chain carries TRBV20-1 and TRBJ1-5, with D unresolved. Germline CDR1 DFQATT, CDR2 SNEGSKA (reference sequence). The CDR3 extends over 14 amino acids. V was trimmed by 6 bases and J by 5 bases, leaving 17 bases between them. The CDR3 spells CSADRTGIDQPQHF. CDR3 coding DNA: TGCAGTGCCGACCGGACGGGGATTGATCAGCCCCAGCATTTT.

The chain recombines TRBV6-2 or TRBV6-3 with TRBJ1-2, with 7 bases lining up with TRBD1. Per germline, CDR1 MNHEY and CDR2 SVGEGT. The ends lost 7 bases at V and 11 bases at J; junction bases unmatched: 16. This CDR3 region has 14 residues. The CDR3 loop is CASTVTGSRARYTF. The CDR3 region has the DNA TGTGCCAGCACCGTGACAGGGAGCCGCGCAAGGTACACCTTC.

This chain uses TRBV7-9 with TRBJ2-3; 9 nucleotides line up with TRBD2. Per germline, CDR1 SEHNR and CDR2 FQNEAQ (reference sequence). The CDR3 has 16 residues. With V trimmed by 7 bases and J by 7 bases, 15 bases remained unmatched. The CDR3 reads CASTPTGLAGLYTQYF. CDR3 DNA sequence: TGTGCCAGCACCCCTACGGGGCTAGCGGGACTTTATACGCAGTATTTT.

This clonotype was picked up many times. This chain connects TRBV11-3 to TRBJ2-7; perhaps TRBD1 as D (6 bases). This CDR3 has 13 residues. Trimming took off 1 base at V and 4 bases at J, with 8 bases between the two ends. The germline CDR1 and CDR2 sequences are SGHNT and YENEEA. The DNA of the CDR3 is TGTGCCAGCAGCTTAGGTACAGGGTACGAGCAGTACTTC. It yields the protein CASSLGTGYEQYF. The complete variable domain, with remaining parts taken from reference TRBV11-3 and TRBJ2-7, reads EAGVVQSPRYKIIEKKQPVAFWCNPISGHNTLYWYLQNLGQGPELLIRYENEEAVDDSQLPKDRFSAERLKGVDSTLKIQPAELGDSAVYLCASSLGTGYEQYFGPGTRLTVT.

This chain links TRBV20-1 with TRBJ2-5; 10 bases match TRBD2. The CDR3 is 15 amino acids. V lost 6 bases to trimming and J lost 0 bases; unmatched junction nucleotides: 7. CDR1 and CDR2 (germline): DFQATT, SNEGSKA (reference sequence). The CDR3 loop reads CSAQGLAEDQETQYF. The CDR3 DNA is TGCAGTGCCCAAGGACTAGCGGAAGACCAAGAGACCCAGTACTTC.

This clonotype has a count of ten or more. The chain uses TRBV12-3 or TRBV12-4 and TRBJ2-5; 9 nucleotides match TRBD2. The trim removed 5 bases at V and 7 bases at J, leaving 5 bases unmatched. CDR3 length equals 13 residues. CDR3 region: CASSERGAGTQYF. The CDR3, as DNA: TGTGCCAGCAGTGAGCGGGGGGCGGGGACCCAGTACTTC.

This chain links TRBV29-1 with TRBJ2-1; 9 bases align to TRBD2. This CDR3 is built from 15 residues. Per germline, CDR1 SQVTM and CDR2 ANQGSEA. V shed 5 bases, J shed 1 base, and the junction held 6 bases outside the gene matches. The CDR3 DNA reads TGCAGCGTTTGGTCTGCGGGAGGGTCCTACAATGAGCAGTTCTTC. This codes for CSVWSAGGSYNEQFF.

This clonotype has only a few counts. The junction and the germline gene differ at one end; a read error may be behind it. V is TRBV7-2 and J is TRBJ2-7; D is possibly TRBD1 (6 bases). Germline CDR1 is SGHTA and CDR2 is FQGNSA. The CDR3 length is 15 residues. The CDR3 DNA reads as TGTGCCAGCAGCTTAGAAGGCTGGGGGCGGAGTGGTGGACAGTTC. Protein: CASSLEGWGRSGGQF.

This clonotype was counted a few times. The genes are TRBV28 and TRBJ2-7; a possible D gene is TRBD1 (6 bases). The V end lost 3 bases, the J end lost 7 bases, and 13 bases lay between the germline ends. The germline CDR1 and CDR2 sequences are MDHEN and SYDVKM. CDR3 length: 13 residues. The CDR3 protein is CASSLGAGREQYF. As DNA, the CDR3 is TGTGCCAGCAGTTTGGGGGCAGGGAGAGAGCAGTACTTC.

This clonotype was recorded a few times. The chain joins TRBV5-1 to TRBJ2-7, with D uncertain. This CDR3 has 14 residues. The V end was cut by 0 bases, the J end by 0 bases, with 7 bases between. Germline V gene sequence: CDR1 SGHRS, CDR2 YFSETQ. CDR3 nucleotide sequence: TGCGCCAGCAGCTTGGATGGAGACTCCTACGAGCAGTACTTC. Translation: CASSLDGDSYEQYF.

This chain joins TRBV19 and TRBJ1-5; D is possibly TRBD1 (6 bases). Trimming left V 7 bases short and J 11 bases short, with 21 bases between. From germline, CDR1 is LNHDA and CDR2 SQIVND (reference sequence). The CDR3 totals 14 residues. The CDR3 nucleotides read TGTGCCAGTATCCTGGGGGCAGGACGAGGGGCCCAGCATTTT. Amino acid sequence: CASILGAGRGAQHF. The full variable domain, completed using reference TRBV19 and TRBJ1-5, is DGGITQSPKYLFRKEGQNVTLSCEQNLNHDAMYWYRQDPGQGLRLIYYSQIVNDFQKGDIAEGYSVSREKKESFPLTVTSAQKNPTAFYLCASILGAGRGAQHFGDGTRLSIL.

The chain recombines TRBV10-3 with TRBJ2-5; D gene uncertain. From germline, CDR1 is ENHRY and CDR2 SYGVKD. V was trimmed by 0 bases and J by 1 base, leaving 9 bases between them. CDR3 length: 15 residues. In DNA, the CDR3 is TGTGCCATCAGTGAGTCGAGCCAGCCCCAAGAGACCCAGTACTTC. As protein: CAISESSQPQETQYF.

The J gene is TRBJ1-1, the V gene TRBV29-1; tentative D call: TRBD1 (6 bases). CDR3 length: 14 residues. Germline values: CDR1 SQVTM, CDR2 ANQGSEA. V was trimmed by 4 bases and J by 1 base, leaving 13 bases between them. CDR3 protein: CSVGGARWNTEAFF. The DNA of the CDR3 is TGCAGCGTTGGGGGGGCGCGGTGGAACACTGAAGCTTTCTTT.